This TCR beta chain was found in a study of blood T cell repertoires in COVID-19. Whole-study context: Both acute and convalescent COVID-19 samples were obtained from the United States, Italy and Spain.

For recovered donors of Cohort 3, there were two negative PCRs, clearance, or symptom resolution. CDR1 ENHRY and CDR2 SYGVKD come from the germline V gene. The V segment lost 10 bases and the J segment 3 bases; nucleotides outside the gene matches: 2. The CDR3 consists of 14 residues. Using immunoSEQ multiplex PCR, the repertoire was profiled, and TCRdb retains in-frame clones only, with some absent. The table includes roughly 450,000 clones, less than 95% detected once. The clonotype was recovered from a man aged 18 to 30 who had recovered from COVID-19. Sequenced: PBMCs or T cells enriched from blood (not recorded which). The V call is TRBV10-3, the J call TRBJ2-5; 16 positions agree with TRBD2. CDR3 loop: CATGTSGGEETQYF. CDR3 nucleotides: TGTGCCACTGGGACTAGCGGGGGGGAAGAGACCCAGTACTTC.